The 11 T cell receptor beta chains listed next were all sequenced from one sample in a study of blood T cell repertoires in COVID-19. Only in-frame clones appear in the TCRdb table, and some are missing; sequencing was by immunoSEQ multiplex PCR. The sample contains under 250,000 clones, around 81% of which appear only once. Sequencing input: peripheral blood. These receptors all come from a woman aged 55-69 years with active or convalescent COVID-19.

V gene TRBV20-1 combines with J gene TRBJ2-7; no firm D call. CDR3 length equals 11 residues. Germline lookup yields CDR1 DFQATT and CDR2 SNEGSKA (reference sequence). Trimming shortened V by 3 bases and J by 3 bases, and 6 bases separated the two germline ends. DNA for the CDR3: TGCAGTGCTAGTCTAGACTACGAGCAGTACTTC. This sequence encodes CSASLDYEQYF.

The genes are TRBV11-1 and TRBJ1-1; tentative D call: TRBD1 (5 bases). Germline V lookup: CDR1 SGHAT, CDR2 FQDESV (reference sequence). CDR3 length: 14 amino acids. V shed 3 bases and J shed 7 bases, with 15 bases lying between them. As DNA, the CDR3 is TGTGCCAGCAGCTTTCGGGAGGAGAGGGGTGAAGCTTTCTTT. It yields the protein CASSFREERGEAFF.

A remark on this clone: Other DNA sequences of this sample code for an identical CDR3. The chain links TRBV5-1 to TRBJ1-1, with a tentative D call TRBD1 (5 bases). The CDR3 contains 15 residues. V lost 0 bases and J 1 base, leaving 10 bases between the germline ends. Germline V gene lookup returns CDR1 SGHRS and CDR2 YFSETQ. CDR3 sequence reads: CASSLGDRGNTEAFF. The CDR3 bases are TGCGCCAGCAGCTTGGGCGACAGAGGGAACACTGAAGCTTTCTTT.

This chain uses TRBV7-8 with TRBJ1-5, with 7 nucleotides matching TRBD1. Germline V gene sequence: CDR1 SGHVS, CDR2 FQNEAQ. After removal of 0 bases from V and 1 base from J, the junction contained 0 bases not matched to a gene. The CDR3 runs 15 residues. CDR3 nucleotides: TGTGCCAGCAGCTTAGCGACAGGGAGCAATCAGCCCCAGCATTTT. Translation gives CASSLATGSNQPQHF.

The chain employs TRBV15 and TRBJ2-1; 10 bases line up with TRBD2. The germline CDR1 and CDR2 sequences are LNHNV and YYDKDF (reference sequence). The CDR3 loop spans 17 amino acids. After removal of 2 bases from V and 4 bases from J, the junction contained 8 bases not matched to a gene. Here the CDR3 DNA reads TGTGCCACCAGCAGACGGCTGGGACTAGCGTTGTACAATGAGCAGTTCTTC. The encoded protein is CATSRRLGLALYNEQFF.

In this sample, this clone turned up once. The chain couples TRBV7-8 to TRBJ2-7; no clear D gene. Germline lookup yields CDR1 SGHVS and CDR2 FQNEAQ. Trimming removed 5 bases from V and 0 bases from J, with 14 bases in between. The CDR3 has 15 residues. Written as DNA, the CDR3 is TGTGCCAGCAGCCGAGAAACCCAGCGCTCCTACGAGCAGTACTTC. It is translated as CASSRETQRSYEQYF.

The chain recombines TRBV5-6 with TRBJ1-1; TRBD1 is a possible D gene (6 bases). The CDR3 runs 17 residues. CDR1 is SGHDT and CDR2 is YYEEEE in the germline V gene. Trimming took 0 bases from V and 5 from J, leaving 20 bases between them. The CDR3 DNA reads TGTGCCAGCAGCTTGGTCAGGGGCCGCAATTCTGGGACTGAAGCTTTCTTT. It encodes CASSLVRGRNSGTEAFF.

CDR3 region: CASSPRTGRDSSPLHF. DNA of the CDR3: TGTGCCAGCTCACCAAGGACAGGACGGGATAGTTCACCCCTCCACTTT. The chain has TRBV18 and TRBJ1-6, with TRBD1 matching 7 bases. CDR3 size: 16 residues. CDR1 KGHSH and CDR2 LQKENI come from the germline V gene. After removal of 2 bases from V and 9 bases from J, the junction contained 10 bases not matched to a gene.

The chain has TRBV5-6 and TRBJ2-5; D is perhaps TRBD1 (6 bases). V dropped 2 bases and J dropped 1 base, with 9 bases sitting between them. The CDR3 sequence is 14 residues long. Germline CDR1 and CDR2: SGHDT and YYEEEE. The CDR3 bases are TGTGCCAGCAGCTTTCGAGGGGGCCAAGAGACCCAGTACTTC. Amino acid sequence: CASSFRGGQETQYF. The full variable domain, completed using reference TRBV5-6 and TRBJ2-5, is DAGVTQSPTHLIKTRGQQVTLRCSPKSGHDTVSWYQQALGQGPQFIFQYYEEEERQRGNFPDRFSGHQFPNYSSELNVNALLLGDSALYLCASSFRGGQETQYFGPGTRLLVL.

The V gene is TRBV30, the J gene TRBJ1-4, with D hard to call. Trimming stripped 0 bases from V and 1 base from J, with 12 bases between. Per germline, CDR1 GTSNPN and CDR2 SVGIG (reference sequence). The CDR3 has 16 amino acids. DNA of the CDR3: TGTGCCTGGAGTGTACGGTTTTCGGGAACTAATGAAAAACTGTTTTTT. The encoded protein is CAWSVRFSGTNEKLFF.

The V call is TRBV7-8, the J call TRBJ1-5; TRBD1 might be the D (6 bases). V lost 1 base and J lost 2, with 12 bases in between. CDR1 SGHVS and CDR2 FQNEAQ come from the germline V gene. CDR3 length: 16 amino acids. This CDR3 reads CASSLVQGIGNQPQHF. The CDR3 region has the DNA TGTGCCAGCAGCTTAGTTCAGGGGATAGGCAATCAGCCCCAGCATTTT.